What follows are 7 T cell receptor beta chains derived from one specimen sequenced in a study of blood T cell repertoires in COVID-19 (TCRdb year 2020). Libraries came from the immunoSEQ multiplex PCR assay. TCRdb took this table from immuneACCESS and kept in-frame rearrangements with V and J called. Such tables lack part of the clones; where checked against another copy, unresolved V genes explain under half of the gap, and the rest is unexplained. Present in this sample are under 200,000 clones, about 86% of which were seen just once. Together, the top ten hold roughly 0.99% of the sample. Sequences were obtained from peripheral blood. Source of these receptors: a man aged 18 to 30 with acute or convalescent COVID-19.

In this sample, this clone turned up once. The chain employs TRBV11-1 and TRBJ1-1; possibly TRBD1 for D (5 bases). The CDR3 has 14 amino acids. Trimming cost V 3 bases and J 2 bases, with 10 bases left between them. The germline V gene encodes CDR1 SGHAT and CDR2 FQDESV (reference sequence). The CDR3 protein is CASSFGGGNTEAFF. The CDR3 DNA reads TGTGCCAGCAGCTTCGGGGGAGGAAACACTGAAGCTTTCTTT.

This chain joins TRBV5-4 and TRBJ2-3; a possible D gene is TRBD2 (5 bases). The germline gives CDR1 SGHNT, CDR2 YYREEE (reference sequence). Trimming shortened V by 0 bases and J by 6 bases, and 17 bases separated the two germline ends. The CDR3 is 16 residues long. The chain's CDR3 is CASSLAGNIAQDTQYF. The CDR3 DNA follows: TGTGCCAGCAGCTTGGCGGGGAACATAGCACAGGATACGCAGTATTTT.

The rearrangement links TRBV18 to TRBJ2-2; 9 bases line up with TRBD2. Germline V CDR1 and CDR2: KGHSH, LQKENI. This CDR3 spans 15 amino acids. Germline trimming cut 1 base from V and 4 bases from J; bases unmatched to any gene: 1. DNA for the CDR3: TGTGCCAGCTCACCACGCGGGGGGGTCACCGGGGAGCTGTTTTTT. This translates into CASSPRGGVTGELFF.

The CDR3 is CASSEATSGSYGYTF. The DNA for the CDR3 is TGTGCCAGCAGTGAAGCTACCTCGGGGTCCTATGGCTACACCTTC. V usage is TRBV2 and J usage is TRBJ1-2; D is unclear. V lost 0 bases and J 4 bases, leaving 12 bases between the germline ends. Germline CDR1 SNHLY, CDR2 FYNNEI. The length of the CDR3 is 15 residues. The full variable domain, completed using reference TRBV2 and TRBJ1-2, is EPEVTQTPSHQVTQMGQEVILRCVPISNHLYFYWYRQILGQKVEFLVSFYNNEISEKSEIFDDQFSVERPDGSNFTLKIRSTKLEDSAMYFCASSEATSGSYGYTFGSGTRLTVV.

The rearrangement links TRBV6-6 to TRBJ2-2; 7 bases match TRBD1. CDR3 length: 14 residues. Germline lookup yields CDR1 MNHNY and CDR2 SVGAGI (reference sequence). CDR3 in amino acids: CVTARGSNTGELFF. In DNA form, the CDR3 reads TGTGTGACGGCCAGGGGGTCGAACACCGGGGAGCTGTTTTTT.

This chain links TRBV2 with TRBJ2-3; 10 bases line up with TRBD2. The V gene end was trimmed by 7 bases and the J gene end by 4 bases; junction bases not matched to a gene: 8. This CDR3 is built from 15 residues. Germline V lookup: CDR1 SNHLY, CDR2 FYNNEI. The CDR3 sequence is CASKEAGGPPDTQYF. In DNA, the CDR3 is TGTGCCAGCAAGGAAGCGGGGGGGCCCCCAGATACGCAGTATTTT.

The chain joins TRBV7-9 to TRBJ1-6; 9 bases fit TRBD1. In germline, CDR1 is SEHNR, CDR2 FQNEAQ (reference sequence). CDR3 size: 14 residues. V shed 4 bases and J 10 bases; nucleotides not matched to a gene: 5. The CDR3 loop reads CASSSGTGKSPLHF. CDR3 DNA sequence: TGTGCCAGCAGCTCCGGGACAGGGAAGTCACCCCTCCACTTT. Complete variable domain (other parts from reference TRBV7-9 and TRBJ1-6): DTGVSQNPRHKITKRGQNVTFRCDPISEHNRLYWYRQTLGQGPEFLTYFQNEAQLEKSRLLSDRFSAERPKGSFSTLEIQRTEQGDSAMYLCASSSGTGKSPLHFGNGTRLTVT.